The present T cell receptor (beta chain) was sequenced within a study of blood T cells in healthy people across ages (dated by TCRdb to between 2015 and 2017). About the investigation overall: Template switching captured roughly one uniquely barcoded TCR beta cDNA molecule per two T cells in model experiments. Age-related changes in TCR beta repertoire diversity were measured in the study by deep sequencing normalized with unique cDNA molecular identifiers. The donors were split into four age groups: young (average about 16 years), middle-aged (more than 35), aged (approximately 59) and long-lived (more than 80). To avoid experimental bias, donors of different ages were randomly spread across the sequencing lanes. For two donors (one aged 18 to 29 and one aged 80 or older), the study analyzed two additional independent replicas of 1 million unique cDNA reads from the same blood draw. Overall study results and their limits: Compared with the aged group, more naive CD4+ T cells, fewer expanded clones and increased TCR diversity were shown by the long-lived group, suggesting age selection. Observed TCR beta diversity per million T cells fell roughly linearly with age, and a significant reduction was already apparent by age roughly 40. Because the CMV infection status of the donors was unknown, age-related changes in expanded clonotypes may potentially have been confounded. Bulk unsorted PBMC profiling prevented conclusive comparison of naive and antigen-experienced compartments. Estimates of total diversity based on one million sequenced T cells were regarded as lower bounds and as underestimates. The percentage of naive T cells measured by flow cytometry correlated strongly with observed TCR beta diversity.

In this sample, this clonotype turned up a few times. Its antigen remains unidentified. Base qualities are missing; no much larger clone stands one base away. Receptor libraries were prepared by 5' RACE. For sequencing, an Illumina HiSeq 2500 was employed. The second PCR ran for about 6 to 12 cycles and used a J-beta primer mix along with a sample-barcoded 5' primer. A unique molecular identifier was introduced onto each TCR beta cDNA molecule by a template-switch 5' adaptor carrying 12 random nucleotides. At least 2.5 million CDR3-containing paired-end reads were obtained from each sample. All of the RNA was converted into first-strand cDNA using the Mint cDNA synthesis kit, with a TRBC-specific oligonucleotide serving as the primer. All cDNA was treated with uracil-DNA glycosylase and then went through a first 18-cycle PCR with the universal primers M1SS and BC2_uni_R. In the original analysis: For normalization, 1 million high-quality reads, each with a distinct molecular identifier, were randomly selected from each sample. Reads sharing molecular identifiers were discarded rather than binned into consensus sequences. CDR3 identification, clonotype clustering and error correction used MiTCR with a Q25 quality threshold and the strictest error-elimination algorithm. Lower-bound total TCR beta diversity was estimated with a nonparametric unseen species model using Euler transformation. The public reads were run again by TCRdb, first through fastp at Q25 and then through MiXCR, and only productive beta chains were kept. Every CDR3 protein is listed once, alongside the most common genes and DNA of its rows. TCRdb assigned the V and J calls; the authors' analysis was not used. The sample profile shows just under 750,000 distinct CDR3 sequences; 20% to 25% of them were found once. Clones ranked in the top ten supply around a fifth of the sample.

The CDR3 measures 16 amino acids from cysteine to phenylalanine. The DNA shown is the 48-base CDR3, in frame from base 1. Taken from the germline V gene, the CDR1 and CDR2 loops are SQVTM and ANQGSEA. V is pruned by 5 bases and J by 6 bases, leaving 16 bases of the junction without a gene match. The donors were some 36 Caucasian individuals from Russia, aged roughly 6 to 100 years, who were systemically healthy. Each donor gave 8 to 10 milliliters of peripheral blood, drawn into EDTA-treated Vacutainer tubes. Ficoll-Paque density-gradient centrifugation was used to isolate PBMCs, with at least 6.5 million per sample. Total RNA, at least 6 micrograms per sample, was extracted from PBMCs with Trizol reagent. For every donor, flow cytometry on a PBMC aliquot measured the percentage of naive CD45RAhigh/CD27high T cells.

The receptor was derived from a man aged 70 or older in good health. The sequence links TRBV29-1 to TRBJ2-3; TRBD2 agrees with 8 junctional bases. The material sequenced was blood. The DNA is TGCAGCGTTCTATCTTGGGGTAGCGGGACCCAGGATACGCAGTATTTT. Its product reads: CSVLSWGSGTQDTQYF.